The 28 T cell receptor beta chains given below trace back to one sample, sequenced in a study of cytomegalovirus exposure and HLA in healthy donors (dated by TCRdb to 2016 to 2017). The library was built by means of the immunoSEQ multiplex PCR assay. The immuneACCESS repertoire file appears here via TCRdb, limited to in-frame rearrangements. These files lack a portion of the clones; in checked studies, under half of the deficit traces to unresolved V genes, and the cause of the others is not known. This sample lists 150,000 to 200,000 clones; under 90% were detected once. Of the sample, approximately 10% is held by the ten largest clones. The sequenced sample consisted of PBMCs. All receptors derive from a woman in her late teens or twenties in good health and CMV-seropositive.

J is TRBJ1-2 and V is TRBV28, with 7 bases lining up with TRBD1. Germline CDR1 and CDR2: MDHEN and SYDVKM. This CDR3 spans 15 amino acids. V lost 6 bases and J lost 3; bases outside the gene matches: 10. The DNA of the CDR3 is TGTGCCAGCAGCGCCCCGACAGGGATCGACTATGGCTACACCTTC. It encodes CASSAPTGIDYGYTF.

The gene calls are TRBV27 and TRBJ2-2; no reliable D call. Germline CDR1 reads MNHEY; CDR2 reads SMNVEV (reference sequence). Trimming shortened V by 8 bases and J by 5 bases, and 18 bases separated the two germline ends. The CDR3 runs 15 residues. Here the CDR3 DNA reads TGTGCCAGCTCTGCTTTACAGAAACCTACCGGGGAGCTGTTTTTT. This codes for CASSALQKPTGELFF.

J is TRBJ2-7 and V is TRBV27; 10 bases fit TRBD1. The CDR3 sequence is 17 residues long. The trim removed 2 bases at V and 3 bases at J, leaving 10 bases unmatched. Germline values: CDR1 MNHEY, CDR2 SMNVEV (reference sequence). Written as DNA, the CDR3 is TGTGCCAGCAGTTTAACTTCGGGACAGGGGTTCCTCTACGAGCAGTACTTC. Residues: CASSLTSGQGFLYEQYF.

CDR3 amino acids: CAELRGPPEAYEQYF. DNA for the CDR3: TGTGCCGAGCTTCGCGGCCCTCCGGAAGCCTACGAGCAGTACTTC. The chain recombines TRBV6-5 with TRBJ2-7; D is unresolved. Trimming took off 11 bases at V and 2 bases at J, with 22 bases between the two ends. The CDR3 is 15 amino acids. Germline V gives CDR1 MNHEY, CDR2 SVGAGI.

V is TRBV30 and J is TRBJ2-5, with D perhaps matching TRBD1 (5 bases). Trimming removed 2 bases from V and 5 bases from J, with 9 bases in between. Germline assignment: CDR1 GTSNPN and CDR2 SVGIG (reference sequence). The CDR3 length is 12 residues. CDR3 in amino acids: CAWSQAGETQYF. The CDR3 DNA is TGTGCCTGGAGTCAGGCAGGGGAGACCCAGTACTTC.

This chain joins TRBV6-5 and TRBJ2-7; no clear D. The germline CDR1 and CDR2 sequences are MNHEY and SVGAGI. V was pared by 3 bases and J by 2 bases, with 11 bases between. The CDR3 is 14 amino acids. Here the CDR3 reads CASSYPSSAYEQYF. CDR3 sequence (DNA): TGTGCCAGCAGTTATCCCTCCAGCGCCTACGAGCAGTACTTC.

The chain combines TRBV6-1 with TRBJ1-2; TRBD1 might be the D (5 bases). Germline V gene lookup returns CDR1 MNHNS and CDR2 SASEGT. The V end lost 0 bases, the J end lost 0 bases, and 8 bases lay between the germline ends. The CDR3 is 15 amino acids. This CDR3 reads CASSEATEANYGYTF. The DNA for the CDR3 is TGTGCCAGCAGTGAAGCGACAGAAGCTAACTATGGCTACACCTTC.

CDR3 protein: CAIARGGSAYNEQFF. The CDR3 nucleotides read TGTGCCATTGCGAGGGGCGGGAGTGCCTACAATGAGCAGTTCTTC. This chain uses TRBV28 with TRBJ2-1; 7 nucleotides line up with TRBD2. Looked up from germline, CDR1 is MDHEN and CDR2 is SYDVKM. V shed 10 bases and J 2 bases; nucleotides not matched to a gene: 11. This CDR3 has 15 amino acids.

The rearrangement uses TRBV20-1 and TRBJ1-2; D remains ambiguous. Looked up from germline, CDR1 is DFQATT and CDR2 is SNEGSKA (reference sequence). Trimming stripped 5 bases from V and 8 bases from J, with 9 bases between. This CDR3 comprises 10 residues. CDR3: CSAVTWGYTF. The DNA of the CDR3 is TGCAGTGCTGTGACTTGGGGCTACACCTTC.

The rearrangement links TRBV28 to TRBJ2-3; perhaps TRBD1 as D (6 bases). Germline V gene lookup returns CDR1 MDHEN and CDR2 SYDVKM. This CDR3 contains 13 residues. The V gene lost 5 bases and the J gene lost 5 bases, with 11 bases spanning the gap. CDR3 DNA sequence: TGTGCCAGCAGTCTCCGAGGGGGAGATACGCAGTATTTT. It encodes CASSLRGGDTQYF.

The chain uses TRBV25-1 and TRBJ1-1; D possibly corresponds to TRBD1 (6 bases). V gave up 10 bases and J gave up 4 bases, with 22 bases separating them. The CDR3 is made up of 15 amino acids. Germline V gene lookup returns CDR1 MGHDK and CDR2 SYGVNS. CDR3: CATSRTGIGGTEAFF. Here the CDR3 DNA reads TGTGCCACCTCAAGAACAGGGATTGGGGGCACTGAAGCTTTCTTT.

This chain uses TRBV9 with TRBJ2-7; D is uncertain. Germline V gene lookup returns CDR1 SGDLS and CDR2 YYNGEE. Trimming removed 3 bases from V and 2 bases from J, with 9 bases in between. The CDR3 has 13 residues. The CDR3 bases are TGTGCCAGCAGCGCCGACATAACCTACGAGCAGTACTTC. This translates into CASSADITYEQYF.

The rearrangement uses TRBV18 and TRBJ2-1; TRBD1 aligns across 11 bases. This CDR3 region has 14 residues. The V gene end was trimmed by 6 bases and the J gene end by 5 bases; junction bases not matched to a gene: 3. Germline CDR1 is KGHSH and CDR2 is LQKENI. The CDR3 bases are TGTGCCAGCTCTGGACAGGGGGCGAACAATGAGCAGTTCTTC. This gives the protein CASSGQGANNEQFF.

The rearrangement uses TRBV4-3 and TRBJ2-7; 7 bases map to TRBD1. From germline, CDR1 is LGHNA and CDR2 YSLEER. The CDR3 has 14 residues. J was trimmed by 6 bases and V by 2 bases; bases with no gene match: 7. The CDR3 protein is CASSQRQGEREQYF. The CDR3 DNA reads as TGCGCCAGCAGCCAAAGGCAGGGGGAGCGCGAGCAGTACTTC.

The V call is TRBV11-3, the J call TRBJ2-7; tentative D call: TRBD2 (5 bases). Trimming cost V 7 bases and J 3 bases, with 22 bases left between them. The CDR3 sequence is 16 residues long. In germline, CDR1 is SGHNT, CDR2 YENEEA. CDR3 sequence: CASTSREGAINYEQYF. The DNA for the CDR3 is TGTGCCAGCACCTCCCGTGAGGGAGCTATAAACTACGAGCAGTACTTC.

J is TRBJ2-7 and V is TRBV28; 7 positions agree with TRBD1. Germline CDR1 reads MDHEN; CDR2 reads SYDVKM. V lost 8 bases to trimming and J lost 2 bases; unmatched junction nucleotides: 6. CDR3 length equals 13 residues. This chain's CDR3 is CASLQGSPYEQYF. The CDR3 nucleotides are TGTGCCAGCTTACAGGGGTCGCCCTACGAGCAGTACTTC.

V usage is TRBV7-3 and J usage is TRBJ1-5; TRBD1 aligns across 9 bases. CDR3 length: 15 residues. Germline CDR1 SGHTA, CDR2 FQGTGA. V shed 7 bases, J shed 7 bases, and the junction held 11 bases outside the gene matches. In nucleotides, the CDR3 is TGTGCCAGCATCGGGGACAGGGAATCCCCCCAGCCCCAGCATTTT. This translates into CASIGDRESPQPQHF.

This chain joins TRBV5-4 and TRBJ2-7; 8 bases align to TRBD2. This CDR3 has 15 amino acids. Trimming at V came to 2 bases and at J to 6 bases, leaving 10 bases not matched to a gene. CDR1 is SGHNT, CDR2 YYREEE, per germline (reference sequence). The CDR3 nucleotides are TGTGCCAGCAGCTTCCTAGCGGGCGTTGGGATCGAGCAGTACTTC. Residues: CASSFLAGVGIEQYF.

This clone is a singleton in its sample. CDR3 protein: CASSKEGNQPQHF. DNA for the CDR3: TGTGCCAGCAGCAAGGAGGGGAATCAGCCCCAGCATTTT. This sequence joins TRBV2 and TRBJ1-5; tentatively, D is TRBD1 (5 bases). The CDR3 consists of 13 residues. Germline V gene data show CDR1 as SNHLY and CDR2 as FYNNEI. V lost 6 bases and J 4 bases, leaving 10 bases between the germline ends. The entire variable domain, with the rest obtained from reference TRBV2 and TRBJ1-5, is as follows: EPEVTQTPSHQVTQMGQEVILRCVPISNHLYFYWYRQILGQKVEFLVSFYNNEISEKSEIFDDQFSVERPDGSNFTLKIRSTKLEDSAMYFCASSKEGNQPQHFGDGTRLSIL.

This clone was seen just once. This chain connects TRBV5-5 to TRBJ1-1; 9 nucleotides line up with TRBD1. This CDR3 spans 16 amino acids. J lost 0 bases, V lost 3 bases, and 6 bases had no gene match. CDR1 is SGHKS and CDR2 is YYEKEE in the germline V gene (reference sequence). The CDR3 coding sequence is TGTGCCAGCAGCTCCGGGACAGGGCTTATGAACACTGAAGCTTTCTTT. Amino acids: CASSSGTGLMNTEAFF.

This clone was counted once. V and J are TRBV28 and TRBJ1-2; D is unclear. Looked up from germline, CDR1 is MDHEN and CDR2 is SYDVKM. This CDR3 region has 15 residues. Between the trimmed V and J ends, which lost 3 bases and 5 bases, there was a span of 16 bases. The CDR3 sequence: CASSLPPGNMYGYTF. The CDR3 nucleotides read TGTGCCAGCAGTTTGCCCCCGGGAAATATGTATGGCTACACCTTC.

The chain uses TRBV19 and TRBJ2-5; 7 nucleotides match TRBD2. CDR1 LNHDA and CDR2 SQIVND come from the germline V gene (reference sequence). V was clipped by 1 base and J by 5 bases; unmatched bases: 7. The CDR3 has 15 amino acids. The CDR3 protein is CASSIVGEGAETQYF. CDR3 nucleotides: TGTGCCAGTAGTATAGTAGGGGAGGGAGCCGAGACCCAGTACTTC.

The CDR3 DNA reads TGTGCCAGCAGTGAGGTCCTCCAGGGGCCTGATCAGCCCCAGCATTTT. Translation gives CASSEVLQGPDQPQHF. This sequence joins TRBV2 and TRBJ1-5; D might be TRBD1 (6 bases). Germline values: CDR1 SNHLY, CDR2 FYNNEI. The V and J ends lost 3 bases and 5 bases respectively, with 17 bases between them. The CDR3 extends over 16 amino acids.

The chain carries TRBV5-4 and TRBJ2-1; 11 bases line up with TRBD1. Germline values: CDR1 SGHNT, CDR2 YYREEE (reference sequence). This CDR3 contains 15 residues. J gave up 2 bases and V 5 bases, and 3 bases lay outside the gene matches. The CDR3 here is CASRWDRGTYNEQFF. In DNA, the CDR3 is TGTGCCAGCAGGTGGGACAGGGGGACCTACAATGAGCAGTTCTTC.

The J gene is TRBJ2-2, the V gene TRBV29-1, with 12 nucleotides matching TRBD1. Germline values: CDR1 SQVTM, CDR2 ANQGSEA. The V segment lost 5 bases and the J segment 5 bases; nucleotides outside the gene matches: 3. This CDR3 spans 14 amino acids. The CDR3 coding sequence is TGCAGCGTTCCGGGACAGGGGGCGACCGGGGAGCTGTTTTTT. Its protein is CSVPGQGATGELFF.

There are a few counts of this clone. The CDR3 region has the DNA TGCGCCAGCAGTCCGGGGACAGTGAACACTGAAGCTTTCTTT. Translating it yields CASSPGTVNTEAFF. V and J are TRBV5-1 and TRBJ1-1, with TRBD1 matching 7 bases. The CDR3 loop spans 14 amino acids. Losses at the gene ends were 5 bases for V and 0 bases for J; bases not matched to a gene: 4. The germline V gene has CDR1 SGHRS and CDR2 YFSETQ.

V and J are TRBV28 and TRBJ2-7; D remains ambiguous. Germline CDR1 is MDHEN and CDR2 is SYDVKM. Trimming took 7 bases from V and 4 from J, leaving 14 bases between them. This CDR3 spans 13 amino acids. The CDR3: CASTPRASYEQYF. The CDR3 DNA follows: TGTGCCAGCACCCCCCGCGCCTCTTACGAGCAGTACTTC.

The gene calls are TRBV2 and TRBJ1-2, with TRBD1 matching over 8 bases. CDR1 SNHLY and CDR2 FYNNEI come from the germline V gene. The length of the CDR3 is 15 residues. The J segment lost 8 bases and the V segment lost 6 bases, leaving 14 bases of the junction unmatched. DNA for the CDR3: TGTGCCAGCAGGGGGGAGGCAGGGGGCGCAGCGGGCTACACCTTC. Translation: CASRGEAGGAAGYTF. The full variable domain, in which reference TRBV2 and TRBJ1-2 provide the parts outside the CDR3, is EPEVTQTPSHQVTQMGQEVILRCVPISNHLYFYWYRQILGQKVEFLVSFYNNEISEKSEIFDDQFSVERPDGSNFTLKIRSTKLEDSAMYFCASRGEAGGAAGYTFGSGTRLTVV.